This TCR beta chain was sequenced in a study of T cells after yellow fever vaccination. Study-wide results and caveats: Overlap between CD4 and CD8 compartments was detected for a small share of clonotypes.

This clonotype was detected ten times or more. The antigen is unknown. Germline V gene lookup returns CDR1 SQVTM and CDR2 ANQGSEA. The length of the CDR3 is 12 residues. V was pared by 3 bases and J by 6 bases, with 9 bases between. TCRdb called the 5' RACE reads again in MiXCR, with one record for every CDR3 protein. This sample has tens of thousands of distinct CDR3 sequences, with 6.5% to 8% found just once. The sample here was CD8+ T cells sorted from PBMCs, taken 15 days after the yellow fever booster vaccination. The source of this sequence is a young man who received the YFV17D yellow fever vaccine. The gene calls are TRBV29-1 and TRBJ2-1; D is perhaps TRBD1 (5 bases). CDR3 in DNA: TGCAGCGTTGAGGAAGGGGCCAATGAGCAGTTCTTC. It yields the protein CSVEEGANEQFF.